Sequencing of this T cell receptor beta chain was carried out in a study of T cells in Graves' hyperthyroidism and ophthalmopathy. The PBMCs studied were ones that came from roughly 9.4 ml fresh peripheral blood. About this clonotype: Antigen unknown.

Deletions cut 0 bases from V and 1 base from J, with 18 bases between. CDR1 LNHNV and CDR2 YYDKDF come from the germline V gene (reference sequence). The CDR3 spans 18 residues. Study-level points and caveats: It was a median about 6.5 months before onset that the model predicted ophthalmopathy. From stable hyperthyroidism, ophthalmopathy was set apart by a 13 V-J model. Blood also showed most of the thyroid clonotypes that were expanded above 0.001.

Researchers amplified the TCR beta CDR3 regions from RNA transcripts. HTBI primers were used for first-round RT-PCR of the TCR CDR3. From the multiplex PCR reads, TCRdb called clonotypes with MiXCR, one entry per CDR3 protein. The table records approximately 870,000 distinct CDR3 sequences, around 38% of them present only once. The receptor's source is a man aged 18 to 30 with Graves' hyperthyroidism. Material for sequencing was blood. V and J are TRBV15 and TRBJ1-1, with D unresolved. CDR3 bases: TGTGCCACCAGCAGAGATTACGGGGAGGGTTGGGCGAACACTGAAGCTTTCTTT. Translation gives CATSRDYGEGWANTEAFF. Filled out from reference TRBV15 and TRBJ1-1, the complete variable domain reads DAMVIQNPRYQVTQFGKPVTLSCSQTLNHNVMYWYQQKSSQAPKLLFHYYDKDFNNEADTPDNFQSRRPNTSFCFLDIRSPGLGDTAMYLCATSRDYGEGWANTEAFFGQGTRLTVV.